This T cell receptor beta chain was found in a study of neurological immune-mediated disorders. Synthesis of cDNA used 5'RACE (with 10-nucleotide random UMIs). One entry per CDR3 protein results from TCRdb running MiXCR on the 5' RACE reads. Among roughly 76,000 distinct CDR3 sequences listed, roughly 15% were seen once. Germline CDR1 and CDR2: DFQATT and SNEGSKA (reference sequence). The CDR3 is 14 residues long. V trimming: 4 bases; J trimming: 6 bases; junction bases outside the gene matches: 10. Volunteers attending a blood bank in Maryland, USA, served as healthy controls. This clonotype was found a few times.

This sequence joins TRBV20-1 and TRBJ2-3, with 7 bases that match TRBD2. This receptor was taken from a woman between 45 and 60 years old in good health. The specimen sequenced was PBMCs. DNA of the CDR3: TGCAGTGCTATTAGGGGCGGGAGAACCGATACGCAGTATTTT. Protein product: CSAIRGGRTDTQYF.